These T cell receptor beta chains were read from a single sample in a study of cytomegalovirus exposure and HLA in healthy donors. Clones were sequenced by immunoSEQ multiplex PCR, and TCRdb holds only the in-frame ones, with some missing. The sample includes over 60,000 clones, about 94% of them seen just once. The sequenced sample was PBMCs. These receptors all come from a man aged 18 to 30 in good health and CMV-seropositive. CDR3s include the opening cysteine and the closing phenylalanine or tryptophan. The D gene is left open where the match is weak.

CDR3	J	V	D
CASSSPGLADNNEQFF	TRBJ2-1	TRBV11-3	TRBD2
CASSPRLAATGELFF	TRBJ2-2	TRBV9	TRBD2
CSVLNRQGVYEQYF	TRBJ2-7	TRBV29-1	TRBD1
CASSGQGGIQYF	TRBJ2-4	TRBV11-2	TRBD1
CASGLVRVSGVTGELFF	TRBJ2-2	TRBV12-5	TRBD2
CASSSRDTGGAETQYF	TRBJ2-5	TRBV11-1	TRBD1
CASSSLRRTSGFTDTQYF	TRBJ2-3	TRBV11-2	TRBD2
CASSLGGEAFF	TRBJ1-1	TRBV11-3	NA
CASSSDNQETQYF	TRBJ2-5	TRBV5-5	NA
CASSFLGQGPSGYTF	TRBJ1-2	TRBV5-4	TRBD1
CASSDLTGNKADTQYF	TRBJ2-3	TRBV9	NA
CAQGYNEQFF	TRBJ2-1	TRBV30	NA
CASSLRQGLDYEQYF	TRBJ2-7	TRBV11-1	NA
CATSLNPSFFDIRAFGYTF	TRBJ1-2	TRBV28	NA
CASSLAIGGNLNTEAFF	TRBJ1-1	TRBV7-8	NA
CASSPDDTGSGYTF	TRBJ1-2	TRBV6-6	NA
CASSPLYGELFF	TRBJ2-2	TRBV28	NA
CASSFLDRGDTEAFF	TRBJ1-1	TRBV19	TRBD1
CASTQGPRLNYEQYF	TRBJ2-7	TRBV6-5	NA
CASSPYLGGVGGYTF	TRBJ1-2	TRBV4-1	NA
CASSLSPLANHNEQFF	TRBJ2-1	TRBV5-6	TRBD2
CAWSASVRVYEQYF	TRBJ2-7	TRBV30	NA